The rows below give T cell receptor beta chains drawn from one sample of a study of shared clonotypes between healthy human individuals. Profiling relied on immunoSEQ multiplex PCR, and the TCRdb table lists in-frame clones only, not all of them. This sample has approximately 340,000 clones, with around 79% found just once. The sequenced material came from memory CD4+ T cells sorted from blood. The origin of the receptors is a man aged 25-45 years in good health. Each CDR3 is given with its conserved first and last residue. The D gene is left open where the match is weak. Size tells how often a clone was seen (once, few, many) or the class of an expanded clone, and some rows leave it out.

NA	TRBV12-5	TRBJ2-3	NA	CASGLVVGGIGTDTQYF	TGTGCTAGTGGTTTGGTCGTAGGCGGAATCGGCACAGATACGCAGTATTTT
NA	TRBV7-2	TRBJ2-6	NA	CASSLGALGANVLTF	TGTGCCAGCAGCTTGGGGGCCCTTGGGGCCAACGTCCTGACTTTC
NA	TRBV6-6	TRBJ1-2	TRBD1	CASSQDRESRGYTF	TGTGCCAGCAGCCAGGACAGGGAGTCGCGAGGCTACACCTTC
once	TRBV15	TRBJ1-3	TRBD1	CATRGDSSGNTIYF	TGTGCCACCAGGGGGGACAGCTCTGGAAACACCATATATTTT
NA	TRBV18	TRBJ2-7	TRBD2	CASSPEGLAVREQYF	TGTGCCAGCTCACCGGAGGGACTAGCGGTGAGGGAGCAGTACTTC
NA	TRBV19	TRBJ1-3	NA	CASSHGVFGNTIYF	TGTGCCAGTAGTCACGGGGTTTTCGGAAACACCATATATTTT
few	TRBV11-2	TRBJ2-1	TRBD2	CASSYGTSGINSEQFF	TGTGCCAGCAGCTACGGGACTAGCGGGATAAATTCCGAGCAGTTCTTC
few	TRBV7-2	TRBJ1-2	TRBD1	CASSSGQYYGYTF	TGTGCCAGCAGCTCGGGACAGTACTATGGCTACACCTTC
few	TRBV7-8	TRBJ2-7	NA	CASSLDHYEQYF	TGTGCCAGCAGCTTAGATCACTACGAGCAGTACTTC
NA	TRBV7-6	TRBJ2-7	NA	CASSLSISEQYF	TGTGCCAGCAGCTTATCCATTAGCGAGCAGTACTTC
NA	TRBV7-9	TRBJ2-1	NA	CASSFAGLEQFF	TGTGCCAGCAGCTTTGCAGGACTAGAGCAGTTCTTC
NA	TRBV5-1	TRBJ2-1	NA	CASSSEGIPPLYNEQFF	TGCGCCAGCAGCTCTGAGGGGATACCCCCGCTATACAATGAGCAGTTCTTC
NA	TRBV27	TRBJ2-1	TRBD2	CASVGIGGRESSYNEQFF	TGTGCCAGCGTAGGAATTGGCGGGAGGGAAAGCTCCTACAATGAGCAGTTCTTC
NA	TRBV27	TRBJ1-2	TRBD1	CASSLSPTGLYGYTF	TGTGCCAGCAGTTTATCTCCGACAGGGCTCTATGGCTACACCTTC
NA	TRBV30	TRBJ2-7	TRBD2	CAWSVSREGEQYF	TGTGCCTGGAGTGTTTCCAGGGAGGGCGAGCAGTACTTC
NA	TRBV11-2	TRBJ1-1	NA	CASSFQANTEAFF	TGTGCCAGCAGCTTTCAAGCAAACACTGAAGCTTTCTTT
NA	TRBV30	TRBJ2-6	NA	CAWSGGPNSGANVLTF	TGTGCCTGGAGTGGGGGACCCAACTCTGGGGCCAACGTCCTGACTTTC
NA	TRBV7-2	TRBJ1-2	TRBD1	CASSLARGTGFKGGYTF	TGTGCCAGCAGCTTAGCGCGGGGGACAGGATTTAAGGGTGGCTACACCTTC
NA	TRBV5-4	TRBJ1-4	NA	CASSLGTGNEKLFF	TGTGCCAGCAGCCTCGGGACGGGTAATGAAAAACTGTTTTTT
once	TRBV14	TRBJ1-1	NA	CASSQVIGVLTEAFF	TGTGCCAGCAGCCAAGTGATCGGGGTTCTCACTGAAGCTTTCTTT
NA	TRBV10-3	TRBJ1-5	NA	CAISEAGNQPQHF	TGTGCCATCAGTGAGGCAGGGAATCAGCCCCAGCATTTT
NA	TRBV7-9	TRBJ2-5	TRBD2	CASRPTSLEETQYF	TGTGCCAGCAGGCCGACTAGCTTGGAGGAGACCCAGTACTTC
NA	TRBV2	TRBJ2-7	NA	CASSARLYEQYF	TGTGCCAGCAGTGCCCGACTCTACGAGCAGTACTTC
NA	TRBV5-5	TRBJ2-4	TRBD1	CASSQIDPGQGQYF	TGTGCCAGCAGTCAGATCGATCCGGGACAGGGGCAGTACTTC
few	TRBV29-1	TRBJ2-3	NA	CSVDVGTDTQYF	TGCAGCGTTGACGTGGGCACAGATACGCAGTATTTT
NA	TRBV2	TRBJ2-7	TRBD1	CASGQEYEQYF	TGTGCCAGTGGACAGGAGTACGAGCAGTACTTC
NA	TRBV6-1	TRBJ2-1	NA	CASKAEPFYNEQFF	TGTGCCAGCAAGGCAGAACCCTTTTACAATGAGCAGTTCTTC
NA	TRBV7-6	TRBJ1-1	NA	CASSLAGENTEAFF	TGTGCCAGCAGCTTAGCCGGAGAAAACACTGAAGCTTTCTTT
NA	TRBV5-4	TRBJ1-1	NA	CASSPPGGNTEAFF	TGTGCCAGCAGCCCACCCGGGGGCAACACTGAAGCTTTCTTT
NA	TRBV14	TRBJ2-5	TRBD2	CASSPMGLAGETQYF	TGTGCCAGCAGCCCCATGGGACTAGCGGGAGAGACCCAGTACTTC
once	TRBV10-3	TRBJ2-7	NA	CAISDPGTGTYEQYF	TGTGCCATCAGTGATCCCGGGACCGGAACCTACGAGCAGTACTTC
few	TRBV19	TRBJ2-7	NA	CASSREWGYEQYF	TGTGCCAGTAGCCGGGAATGGGGATACGAGCAGTACTTC
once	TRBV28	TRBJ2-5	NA	CASSQGLRFRQETQYF	TGTGCCAGCAGCCAGGGTCTTCGATTTCGTCAAGAGACCCAGTACTTC
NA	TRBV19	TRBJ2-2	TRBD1	CASSIDGGQGYTGELFF	TGTGCCAGTAGTATAGATGGGGGACAGGGATATACCGGGGAGCTGTTTTTT
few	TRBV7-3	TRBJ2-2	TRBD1	CASSQDQIGTGSSGELFF	TGTGCCAGCAGCCAAGATCAAATCGGGACAGGGTCGAGCGGGGAGCTGTTTTTT
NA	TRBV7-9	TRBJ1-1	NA	CASSPSIDTEAFF	TGTGCCAGCAGCCCCAGCATTGACACTGAAGCTTTCTTT
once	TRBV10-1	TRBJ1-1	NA	CASSESGSHGEAFF	TGCGCCAGCAGTGAGTCGGGGTCTCATGGGGAAGCTTTCTTT
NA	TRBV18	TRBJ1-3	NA	CASSSGGSGNTIYF	TGTGCCAGCTCATCTGGGGGGTCTGGAAACACCATATATTTT
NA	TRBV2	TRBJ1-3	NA	CASTIITGNGNTIYF	TGTGCCAGCACAATAATCACAGGGAATGGAAACACCATATATTTT
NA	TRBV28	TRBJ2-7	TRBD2	CASSLLASGPYEQYF	TGTGCCAGCAGTTTATTGGCTAGCGGACCCTACGAGCAGTACTTC
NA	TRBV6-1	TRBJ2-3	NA	CASSEWPEGQYF	TGTGCCAGCAGTGAATGGCCCGAGGGGCAGTATTTT
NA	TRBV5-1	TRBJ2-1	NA	CASRPVSYNEQFF	TGCGCCAGCAGGCCCGTCTCCTACAATGAGCAGTTCTTC
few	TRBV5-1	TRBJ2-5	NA	CASSSSGDTKTQYF	TGCGCCAGCAGCTCCTCGGGAGACACAAAGACCCAGTACTTC
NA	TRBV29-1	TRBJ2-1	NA	CSVDETGNEQFF	TGCAGCGTTGATGAAACGGGCAATGAGCAGTTCTTC
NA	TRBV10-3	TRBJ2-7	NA	CATEGDSYEQYF	TGTGCCACGGAGGGGGATAGCTACGAGCAGTACTTC
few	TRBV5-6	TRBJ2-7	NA	CASSLKTAINYEQYF	TGTGCCAGCAGCTTGAAAACAGCCATTAACTACGAGCAGTACTTC
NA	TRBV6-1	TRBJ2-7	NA	CASHPKTGQSYEQYF	TGTGCCAGCCACCCCAAAACCGGACAAAGCTACGAGCAGTACTTC
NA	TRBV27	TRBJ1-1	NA	CASSLRAGMNTEAFF	TGTGCCAGCAGTCTACGGGCAGGCATGAACACTGAAGCTTTCTTT
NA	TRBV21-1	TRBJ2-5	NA	CASRLRGAKYRLETQYF	TGTGCCAGCCGCCTGAGGGGGGCGAAATACCGGTTGGAGACCCAGTACTTC